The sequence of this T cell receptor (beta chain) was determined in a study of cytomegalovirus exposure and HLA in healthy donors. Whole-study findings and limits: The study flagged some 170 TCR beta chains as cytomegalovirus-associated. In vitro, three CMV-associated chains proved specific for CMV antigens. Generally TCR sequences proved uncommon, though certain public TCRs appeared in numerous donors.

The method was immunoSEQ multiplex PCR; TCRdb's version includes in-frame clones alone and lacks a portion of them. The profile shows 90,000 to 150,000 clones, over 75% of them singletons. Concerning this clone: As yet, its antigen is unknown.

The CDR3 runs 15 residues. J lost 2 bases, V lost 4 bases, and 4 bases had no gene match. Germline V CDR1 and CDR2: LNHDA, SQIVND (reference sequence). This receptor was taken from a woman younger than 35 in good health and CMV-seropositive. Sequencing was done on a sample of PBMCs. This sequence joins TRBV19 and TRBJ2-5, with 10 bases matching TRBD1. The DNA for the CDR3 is TGTGCCAGTAGTAGGACAGGGGGGATTCAAGAGACCCAGTACTTC. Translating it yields CASSRTGGIQETQYF.